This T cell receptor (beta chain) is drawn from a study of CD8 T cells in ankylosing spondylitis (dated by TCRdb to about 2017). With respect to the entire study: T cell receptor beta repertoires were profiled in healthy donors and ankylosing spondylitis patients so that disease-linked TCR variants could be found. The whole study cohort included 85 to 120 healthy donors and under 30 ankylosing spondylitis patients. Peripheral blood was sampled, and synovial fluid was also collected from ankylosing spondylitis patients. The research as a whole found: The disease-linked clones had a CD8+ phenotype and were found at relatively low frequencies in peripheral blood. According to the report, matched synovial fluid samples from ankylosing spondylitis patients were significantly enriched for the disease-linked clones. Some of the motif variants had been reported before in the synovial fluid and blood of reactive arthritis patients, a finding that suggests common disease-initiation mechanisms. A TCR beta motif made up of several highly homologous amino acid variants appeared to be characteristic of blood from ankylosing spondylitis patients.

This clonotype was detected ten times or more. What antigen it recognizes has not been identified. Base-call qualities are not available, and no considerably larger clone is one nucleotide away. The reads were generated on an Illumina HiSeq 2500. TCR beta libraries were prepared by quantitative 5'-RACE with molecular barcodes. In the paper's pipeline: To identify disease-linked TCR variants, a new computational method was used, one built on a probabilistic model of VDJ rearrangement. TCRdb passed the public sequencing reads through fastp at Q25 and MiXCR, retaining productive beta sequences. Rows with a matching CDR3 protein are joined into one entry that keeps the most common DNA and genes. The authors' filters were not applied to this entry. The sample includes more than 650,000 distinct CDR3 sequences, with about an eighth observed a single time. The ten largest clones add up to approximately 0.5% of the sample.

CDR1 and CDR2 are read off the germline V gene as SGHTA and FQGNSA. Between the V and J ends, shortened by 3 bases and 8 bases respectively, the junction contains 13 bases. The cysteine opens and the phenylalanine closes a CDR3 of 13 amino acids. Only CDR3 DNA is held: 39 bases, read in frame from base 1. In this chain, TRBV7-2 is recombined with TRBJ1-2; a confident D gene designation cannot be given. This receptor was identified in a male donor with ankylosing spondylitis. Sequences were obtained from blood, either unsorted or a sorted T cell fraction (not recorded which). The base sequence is TGTGCCAGCAGCTTTCGGTTGAGTGGCGGCTACACCTTC. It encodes CASSFRLSGGYTF.